This record concerns one TCR beta chain sequence. Its cognate antigen is unknown. 5' RACE that incorporated UMI labels was used to prepare the TRB cDNA libraries. From its re-call of the 5' RACE reads, TCRdb lists each CDR3 protein once, without DNA. This sample's table has approximately 45,000 distinct CDR3 sequences. This sample was taken from a study of CXCR3-negative and CXCR3-positive naive CD8 T cells. Study at large: Overall TRB read output was approximately 140 million, and each library contained about 1.5 +/- 0.3 million reads.

Germline V lookup: CDR1 SGHTS, CDR2 YDEGEE. The CDR3 is 14 amino acids. Findings and limits, study-wide: Each naive subset displayed comparably high diversity, whereas memory CD8+ cells displayed much lower diversity.

V usage is TRBV5-8 and J usage is TRBJ2-7. This receptor was taken from a human donor in good health. Some clones in this sample may be carry-over from other donors' samples. Sequencing was performed on memory CD8+ T cells from blood. CDR3: CASSLSDGTYEQYF.